This T cell receptor (beta chain) was sequenced in a study of cytomegalovirus exposure and HLA in healthy donors. Here immunoSEQ multiplex PCR was the method, and the copy in TCRdb shows in-frame clones only, minus some. The sample holds 150,000 or so clones, roughly 89% seen once. With 6 bases clipped from V and 6 bases from J, the junction kept 7 bases outside the gene matches. Germline loops: CDR1 MDHEN, CDR2 SYDVKM. The CDR3 consists of 15 residues. Sequencing was carried out using PBMCs. This TCR came from a woman aged 18 to 35 in good health and CMV-seropositive. This chain links TRBV28 with TRBJ1-5, with 11 bases identical to TRBD1. CDR3 in DNA: TGTGCCAGCAGATCTGGACAGGGGGCAGGTCAGCCCCAGCATTTT. This sequence encodes CASRSGQGAGQPQHF. Full variable domain (remainder filled in from reference TRBV28 and TRBJ1-5): DVKVTQSSRYLVKRTGEKVFLECVQDMDHENMFWYRQDPGLGLRLIYFSYDVKMKEKGDIPEGYSVSREKKERFSLILESASTNQTSMYLCASRSGQGAGQPQHFGDGTRLSIL.